This passage covers 25 T cell receptor beta chains from one sample sequenced in a study of OX40 agonist ivuxolimab in advanced cancers. Profiled with immunoSEQ multiplex PCR; TCRdb holds only in-frame clones, not every one. Among about 48,000 clones listed, 85% to 90% were seen once. The starting material was CD4+ or CD8+ T cells sorted from blood, obtained in a trial of the OX40 agonist ivuxolimab. The receptors derive from an adult with an advanced solid tumor such as melanoma, head and neck, liver or kidney cancer.

V is TRBV6-5 and J is TRBJ1-3, with TRBD1 as a possible D gene (5 bases). The CDR3 contains 13 residues. Germline CDR1 MNHEY, CDR2 SVGAGI. V shed 10 bases and J shed 4 bases, with 14 bases lying between them. DNA of the CDR3: TGTGCCACAGGGCAGGGACGCGGAAACACCATATATTTT. It specifies CATGQGRGNTIYF.

The chain has TRBV7-9 and TRBJ1-5; no clear D gene. The CDR3 consists of 12 residues. CDR1 and CDR2 from the germline V gene are SEHNR and FQNEAQ (reference sequence). The V and J ends lost 3 bases and 10 bases respectively, with 10 bases between them. CDR3 protein: CASSLENGPQHF. The CDR3 DNA follows: TGTGCCAGCAGCTTGGAGAACGGACCCCAGCATTTT.

The CDR3 protein is CASSRDSLYEQYF. The DNA for the CDR3 is TGTGCCAGCAGTAGGGACAGCCTCTACGAGCAGTACTTC. This sequence joins TRBV27 and TRBJ2-7; 7 positions match TRBD1. CDR1 MNHEY and CDR2 SMNVEV come from the germline V gene (reference sequence). The J segment lost 3 bases and the V segment lost 5 bases, leaving 4 bases of the junction unmatched. The CDR3 covers 13 residues.

V is TRBV6-1 and J is TRBJ2-7, with 7 bases fitting TRBD2. The CDR3 sequence is 13 residues long. The V and J ends lost 6 bases and 0 bases, in that order; junction bases with no gene match: 2. CDR1 MNHNS and CDR2 SASEGT come from the germline V gene. The CDR3 loop is CASRSGVSYEQYF. The CDR3 DNA is TGTGCCAGCAGGAGCGGGGTCTCCTACGAGCAGTACTTC.

The CDR3: CASSSARTDTQYF. CDR3 nucleotide sequence: TGTGCCAGCAGCTCAGCTCGCACAGATACGCAGTATTTT. V usage is TRBV7-8 and J usage is TRBJ2-3; no clear D gene. CDR3 length: 13 amino acids. V lost 4 bases, J lost 1 base, and 6 bases lay in between. Germline CDR1 SGHVS, CDR2 FQNEAQ.

The genes are TRBV28 and TRBJ2-7, with 8 bases that match TRBD1. V trimming: 7 bases; J trimming: 2 bases; junction bases outside the gene matches: 7. The germline V gene has CDR1 MDHEN and CDR2 SYDVKM. The CDR3 contains 14 residues. The CDR3, as DNA: TGTGCCAGCAAAAGGACAGGGCTGGCCTACGAGCAGTACTTC. This translates into CASKRTGLAYEQYF.

The V gene is TRBV28, the J gene TRBJ1-5; a weak D match, TRBD1 (5 bases). V lost 3 bases to trimming and J lost 7 bases, with 19 bases between them. The CDR3 contains 16 residues. CDR1 is MDHEN and CDR2 is SYDVKM in the germline V gene. This CDR3 is CASSLMGPPGYQPQHF. The CDR3 coding sequence is TGTGCCAGCAGTTTGATGGGGCCCCCGGGGTACCAGCCCCAGCATTTT.

The chain joins TRBV9 to TRBJ2-3; 11 nucleotides line up with TRBD2. J gave up 3 bases and V 4 bases, and 1 base lay outside the gene matches. This CDR3 has 14 residues. Per germline, CDR1 SGDLS and CDR2 YYNGEE. The CDR3 DNA reads TGTGCCAGCAGCCCTAGCGGGGGGACAGATACGCAGTATTTT. It yields the protein CASSPSGGTDTQYF.

The chain carries TRBV7-9 and TRBJ2-7; 8 positions agree with TRBD1. Germline CDR1 is SEHNR and CDR2 is FQNEAQ (reference sequence). The CDR3 is made up of 12 amino acids. V lost 10 bases to trimming and J lost 2 bases; unmatched junction nucleotides: 4. This CDR3 is CATTGATYEQYF. In nucleotides, the CDR3 is TGTGCCACGACAGGGGCGACCTACGAGCAGTACTTC.

This sequence joins TRBV4-1 and TRBJ1-2; D remains ambiguous. Trimming removed 5 bases from V and 2 bases from J, with 6 bases in between. Germline loops: CDR1 MGHRA, CDR2 YSYEKL. The CDR3 runs 12 residues. The CDR3 DNA follows: TGCGCCAGCAGCGACATAAACTATGGCTACACCTTC. Its translation: CASSDINYGYTF.

This clone was counted between two and nine times. Here the CDR3 reads CASSWSGGAGELFF. The CDR3 bases are TGCGCCAGCAGCTGGAGTGGGGGCGCCGGGGAGCTGTTTTTT. This rearrangement joins TRBV5-1 to TRBJ2-2; possibly TRBD1 for D (6 bases). From germline, CDR1 is SGHRS and CDR2 YFSETQ. There are 14 residues in the CDR3. V was cut by 3 bases and J by 6 bases, with 12 bases left in between.

This chain joins TRBV4-1 and TRBJ2-2; D call uncertain. Germline V lookup: CDR1 MGHRA, CDR2 YSYEKL. The CDR3 is 17 residues long. V shed 1 base and J shed 1 base, with 13 bases lying between them. The CDR3 is CASSQVFGQVNTGELFF. The CDR3 DNA follows: TGCGCCAGCAGCCAAGTCTTTGGGCAGGTGAACACCGGGGAGCTGTTTTTT.

The CDR3 spells CASSWGASNQPQHF. DNA for the CDR3: TGTGCCAGTAGTTGGGGGGCGAGCAATCAGCCCCAGCATTTT. The chain joins TRBV19 to TRBJ1-5; D possibly corresponds to TRBD1 (6 bases). Germline V gene data show CDR1 as LNHDA and CDR2 as SQIVND (reference sequence). Between the trimmed V and J ends, which lost 5 bases and 1 base, there was a span of 9 bases. This CDR3 has 14 amino acids.

The genes are TRBV19 and TRBJ1-6, with D uncertain. The CDR3 covers 12 residues. V was cut by 3 bases and J by 7 bases, with 4 bases left in between. The V gene's germline CDR1 is LNHDA and CDR2 SQIVND (reference sequence). The CDR3 DNA reads TGTGCCAGTAGTATCGTGAATTCACCCCTCCACTTT. This gives the protein CASSIVNSPLHF.

This clone was found once. The chain joins TRBV4-2 to TRBJ1-1; D is uncertain. Trimming left V 7 bases short and J 3 bases short, with 15 bases between. Per germline, CDR1 LGHNA and CDR2 YNFKEQ. The CDR3 is 14 amino acids. In nucleotides, the CDR3 is TGTGCCAGCAACCATCCGCGTGGAGACACTGAAGCTTTCTTT. Translated: CASNHPRGDTEAFF.

This rearrangement joins TRBV7-2 to TRBJ2-5; perhaps TRBD1 as D (6 bases). The V and J ends lost 4 bases and 3 bases respectively, with 6 bases between them. This CDR3 is built from 12 residues. Germline CDR1 SGHTA, CDR2 FQGNSA. The CDR3 reads CASSWTEETQYF. The CDR3 DNA follows: TGTGCCAGCAGCTGGACAGAAGAGACCCAGTACTTC.

Here the CDR3 DNA reads TGTGCCAGCAGCTCCGGTGGTTCACCCCTCCACTTT. This codes for CASSSGGSPLHF. The chain links TRBV11-2 to TRBJ1-6, with D hard to call. The germline V gene has CDR1 SGHAT and CDR2 FQNNGV. The CDR3 loop spans 12 amino acids. Trimming pared 4 bases from V and 9 bases from J, leaving 7 bases between.

J is TRBJ1-1 and V is TRBV28, with D perhaps matching TRBD1 (5 bases). V lost 5 bases and J 4 bases, leaving 17 bases between the germline ends. This CDR3 region has 15 residues. Per the germline V gene, CDR1 is MDHEN and CDR2 is SYDVKM. The CDR3 loop reads CASSPPGLRATEAFF. In DNA, the CDR3 is TGTGCCAGCAGTCCACCGGGACTTAGGGCCACTGAAGCTTTCTTT.

V usage is TRBV28 and J usage is TRBJ2-5; TRBD1 is a possible D gene (5 bases). V was cut by 3 bases and J by 11 bases, with 10 bases left in between. Germline CDR1 is MDHEN and CDR2 is SYDVKM. The CDR3 spans 11 residues. Here the CDR3 DNA reads TGTGCCAGCAGTTTTGGGGCCCTACAGTACTTC. Protein: CASSFGALQYF.

V and J are TRBV2 and TRBJ2-2; tentative D call: TRBD2 (5 bases). Germline CDR1 reads SNHLY; CDR2 reads FYNNEI. The CDR3 spans 16 residues. V lost 10 bases to trimming and J lost 0 bases, with 18 bases between them. The CDR3 loop reads CAIPRPRGPNTGELFF. The CDR3 coding sequence is TGTGCCATCCCCCGGCCCCGGGGTCCGAACACCGGGGAGCTGTTTTTT.

This rearrangement joins TRBV7-3 to TRBJ1-6; D unclear. V lost 1 base and J 6 bases, leaving 4 bases between the germline ends. Germline CDR1 and CDR2: SGHTA and FQGTGA. This CDR3 spans 13 amino acids. The DNA for the CDR3 is TGTGCCAGCAGCTTAAACCTTAATTCACCCCTCCACTTT. This gives the protein CASSLNLNSPLHF. Full variable domain (remainder filled in from reference TRBV7-3 and TRBJ1-6): GAGVSQTPSNKVTEKGKYVELRCDPISGHTALYWYRQSLGQGPEFLIYFQGTGAADDSGLPNDRFFAVRPEGSVSTLKIQRTERGDSAVYLCASSLNLNSPLHFGNGTRLTVT.

This clone was detected once. The chain recombines TRBV9 with TRBJ2-2; D is possibly TRBD1 (5 bases). Trimming cost V 3 bases and J 4 bases, with 19 bases left between them. The germline V gene has CDR1 SGDLS and CDR2 YYNGEE. This CDR3 spans 17 amino acids. The CDR3 here is CASSEFIQGTATGELFF. CDR3 nucleotide sequence: TGTGCCAGCAGCGAGTTTATTCAGGGTACGGCCACCGGGGAGCTGTTTTTT.

This clone showed up just a few times. The CDR3 DNA sequence: TGTGCCAGCAGTTACAACCCGAAGCGGAAACCCTACGAGCAGTACTTC. Protein product: CASSYNPKRKPYEQYF. The chain has TRBV6-6 and TRBJ2-7, with D maybe TRBD2 (5 bases). The germline V gene encodes CDR1 MNHNY and CDR2 SVGAGI (reference sequence). This CDR3 is 16 amino acids long. V was shortened by 2 bases and J by 2 bases, with 16 bases between the two germline ends.

The V gene is TRBV4-3, the J gene TRBJ1-4; TRBD1 might be the D (6 bases). From germline, CDR1 is LGHNA and CDR2 YSLEER. The CDR3 runs to 15 residues. V was shortened by 3 bases and J by 8 bases, with 16 bases between the two germline ends. CDR3 amino acids: CASSQGRGIGEKLFF. The CDR3, as DNA: TGCGCCAGCAGCCAGGGAAGGGGGATAGGCGAAAAACTGTTTTTT.

This chain connects TRBV20-1 to TRBJ2-1; D not resolved. V gave up 6 bases and J gave up 6 bases, with 6 bases separating them. In germline, CDR1 is DFQATT, CDR2 SNEGSKA (reference sequence). The CDR3 spans 10 residues. DNA of the CDR3: TGCAGTGCCCGGACCAATGAGCAGTTCTTC. Its protein is CSARTNEQFF.